The clone carrying this T cell receptor beta chain was recorded at least ten times. Antigen: not known. The source of the sample is a study of T cell repertoires in cytomegalovirus infection. Background on the study: Matching HLA type and CMV infection were both indicated by public TCR beta signatures.

TCRdb passed the reads through MiXCR, listing each CDR3 protein once. The table includes approximately 600,000 distinct CDR3 sequences, roughly 42% detected once. This TCR came from a human donor in good health (CMV status not recorded). Some clones in this sample may be carry-over from other donors' samples. This specimen consisted of cultured PBMCs, obtained from culture after CMV antigen stimulation.

CDR3 loop: CASSSEAGRSPLHF. CDR3 DNA: TGTGCCAGCAGCTCAGAGGCAGGAAGGTCACCCCTCCACTTT. The rearrangement joins TRBV7-2 to TRBJ1-6, with D unclear. This CDR3 spans 14 amino acids. The V gene's germline CDR1 is SGHTA and CDR2 FQGNSA. V lost 4 bases, J lost 10 bases, and 14 bases lay in between.